A single sample is the source of the 27 T cell receptor beta chains below, sequenced in a study of control samples from healthy donors and cancer patients. Generated by immunoSEQ multiplex PCR, the TCRdb table keeps only in-frame clones and is missing some. The table has about 180,000 clones, just over 90% seen once; the top ten hold more than 1.3%. Sequenced material: blood. The receptors come from a man aged 25-45 years in good health.

The chain has TRBV28 and TRBJ2-1, with TRBD2 as a possible D gene (6 bases). Germline V gene data show CDR1 as MDHEN and CDR2 as SYDVKM. Between the trimmed V and J ends, which lost 6 bases and 4 bases, there was a span of 19 bases. The CDR3 has 16 residues. The DNA of the CDR3 is TGTGCCAGCAGCCGACTGGGTAGCGGATTTTACAATGAGCAGTTCTTC. Protein sequence: CASSRLGSGFYNEQFF. The entire variable domain, with the rest obtained from reference TRBV28 and TRBJ2-1, is as follows: DVKVTQSSRYLVKRTGEKVFLECVQDMDHENMFWYRQDPGLGLRLIYFSYDVKMKEKGDIPEGYSVSREKKERFSLILESASTNQTSMYLCASSRLGSGFYNEQFFGPGTRLTVL.

The chain carries TRBV27 and TRBJ1-2, with unresolved D. The CDR3 loop spans 15 amino acids. The V gene's germline CDR1 is MNHEY and CDR2 SMNVEV (reference sequence). Deletions cut 3 bases from V and 2 bases from J, with 13 bases between. The chain's CDR3 is CASSFRAQANYGYTF. CDR3 DNA sequence: TGTGCCAGCAGTTTCCGGGCTCAAGCGAACTATGGCTACACCTTC.

The rearrangement links TRBV12-5 to TRBJ2-1; 8 bases agree with TRBD2. J gave up 3 bases and V 0 bases, and 4 bases lay outside the gene matches. The CDR3 extends over 16 amino acids. CDR1 LGHNT and CDR2 FRNRAP come from the germline V gene. The CDR3 sequence is CASGLVSSGLYNEQFF. The DNA for the CDR3 is TGTGCTAGTGGTTTGGTATCTAGCGGGCTCTACAATGAGCAGTTCTTC.

This chain joins TRBV6-5 and TRBJ1-6; D ambiguous. The CDR3 runs to 12 residues. The V end was cut by 6 bases, the J end by 6 bases, with 6 bases between. In germline, CDR1 is MNHEY, CDR2 SVGAGI. Written as DNA, the CDR3 is TGTGCCAGCAGACTCAGTAATTCACCCCTCCACTTT. It yields the protein CASRLSNSPLHF.

The gene calls are TRBV7-2 and TRBJ1-2; 12 bases align to TRBD1. With 3 bases clipped from V and 8 bases from J, the junction kept 10 bases outside the gene matches. The CDR3 consists of 16 residues. Per the germline V gene, CDR1 is SGHTA and CDR2 is FQGNSA. CDR3 DNA: TGTGCCAGCAGCTTCAGGGGACAGGGGGCGATTGGAGGCTACACCTTC. Protein product: CASSFRGQGAIGGYTF.

The genes are TRBV2 and TRBJ1-1; no firm D call. Germline assignment: CDR1 SNHLY and CDR2 FYNNEI. Trimming cost V 7 bases and J 1 base, with 7 bases left between them. The CDR3 runs 12 residues. CDR3 in DNA: TGTGCCAGCACGCAGCGGAACACTGAAGCTTTCTTT. Translating it yields CASTQRNTEAFF.

The V call is TRBV30, the J call TRBJ1-2, with a weak D call TRBD1 (6 bases). The germline V gene encodes CDR1 GTSNPN and CDR2 SVGIG (reference sequence). The CDR3 has 12 residues. Trimming took off 3 bases at V and 4 bases at J, with 9 bases between the two ends. The CDR3 DNA is TGTGCCTGGAGCTCGGGGGCCTATGGCTACACCTTC. It is translated as CAWSSGAYGYTF.

The chain couples TRBV29-1 to TRBJ2-3; D is perhaps TRBD1 or TRBD2 (6 bases each). This CDR3 is 11 amino acids long. From germline, CDR1 is SQVTM and CDR2 ANQGSEA. V lost 7 bases and J 4 bases, leaving 9 bases between the germline ends. For the CDR3, the DNA is TGCAGCGCAGGGGAGGCAGATACGCAGTATTTT. This codes for CSAGEADTQYF.

CDR3 loop: CASSPGTSGRATETQYF. The CDR3 bases are TGCGCCAGCAGCCCAGGGACTAGCGGGAGGGCAACGGAGACCCAGTACTTC. The chain is built from TRBV4-1 and TRBJ2-5; TRBD2 aligns across 16 bases. After removal of 4 bases from V and 5 bases from J, the junction contained 7 bases not matched to a gene. The CDR3 has 17 residues. Per the germline V gene, CDR1 is MGHRA and CDR2 is YSYEKL.

The CDR3 here is CATANGLAGNNEQFF. The DNA for the CDR3 is TGTGCCACCGCAAACGGACTAGCGGGGAACAATGAGCAGTTCTTC. The chain employs TRBV24-1 and TRBJ2-1; 12 nucleotides align to TRBD2. J was trimmed by 5 bases and V by 9 bases; bases with no gene match: 7. Looked up from germline, CDR1 is KGHDR and CDR2 is SFDVKD. The CDR3 extends over 15 amino acids.

The chain couples TRBV6-5 to TRBJ1-6; tentative D call: TRBD1 (5 bases). This CDR3 region has 16 residues. From germline, CDR1 is MNHEY and CDR2 SVGAGI. V lost 2 bases and J lost 7, with 15 bases in between. CDR3 loop: CASSYRQGGQNSPLHF. CDR3 nucleotides: TGTGCCAGCAGTTACCGGCAGGGAGGTCAGAATTCACCCCTCCACTTT.

The rearrangement joins TRBV6-5 to TRBJ1-6; no clear D. The CDR3 contains 12 residues. Trimming cost V 6 bases and J 8 bases, with 8 bases left between them. CDR1 MNHEY and CDR2 SVGAGI come from the germline V gene. CDR3 DNA: TGTGCCAGCAGCGACACTGATTCACCCCTCCACTTT. Translating gives CASSDTDSPLHF.

The CDR3 region has the DNA TGCAGTGCTAGTCTTCAGTCGGTGGGCAGTGGGCAGCCCCAGCATTTT. It specifies CSASLQSVGSGQPQHF. J is TRBJ1-5 and V is TRBV20-1; D gene ambiguous. The V and J ends lost 3 bases and 7 bases respectively, with 22 bases between them. This CDR3 contains 16 residues. Germline values: CDR1 DFQATT, CDR2 SNEGSKA (reference sequence).

This rearrangement joins TRBV3-1 (or the pseudogene TRBV3-2) to TRBJ1-1; 7 bases line up with TRBD1. V dropped 2 bases and J dropped 8; count of bases not matched to a gene: 8. The CDR3 has 14 residues. Germline CDR1 reads LGHDT; CDR2 reads YNNKEL (reference sequence). CDR3 sequence reads: CASSQRQGTSEAFF. CDR3 in DNA: TGTGCCAGCAGCCAACGACAGGGTACATCGGAAGCTTTCTTT.

V gene TRBV4-3 combines with J gene TRBJ1-1; D is unresolved. This CDR3 comprises 16 residues. The V end lost 0 bases, the J end lost 2 bases, and 13 bases lay between the germline ends. In germline, CDR1 is LGHNA, CDR2 YSLEER. The CDR3 DNA sequence: TGCGCCAGCAGCCAAGATCTTTCGGATCTAAACACTGAAGCTTTCTTT. It codes for CASSQDLSDLNTEAFF.

The table lists this clone with many counts. The chain carries TRBV7-8 and TRBJ1-3; D is perhaps TRBD1 (5 bases). This CDR3 region has 13 residues. Trimming shortened V by 4 bases and J by 1 base, and 5 bases separated the two germline ends. Germline V gene lookup returns CDR1 SGHVS and CDR2 FQNEAQ. This CDR3 reads CASSSGSGNTIYF. DNA of the CDR3: TGTGCCAGCAGCTCAGGGTCTGGAAACACCATATATTTT.

This clone was counted once. This chain links TRBV27 with TRBJ2-4; no clear D. CDR3 size: 13 residues. Deletions cut 5 bases from V and 0 bases from J, with 5 bases between. From germline, CDR1 is MNHEY and CDR2 SMNVEV (reference sequence). CDR3 sequence reads: CASSGLAKNIQYF. Written as DNA, the CDR3 is TGTGCCAGCAGTGGCCTAGCCAAAAACATTCAGTACTTC.

The chain has TRBV4-2 and TRBJ1-5, with TRBD1 as a possible D gene (6 bases). The length of the CDR3 is 16 residues. CDR1 is LGHNA, CDR2 YNFKEQ, per germline. V was cut by 0 bases and J by 5 bases, with 14 bases left in between. CDR3 sequence: CASSQDLMGADQPQHF. In DNA form, the CDR3 reads TGTGCCAGCAGCCAAGACTTGATGGGGGCGGATCAGCCCCAGCATTTT.

The V call is TRBV6-5, the J call TRBJ1-4; D may be TRBD1 (5 bases). CDR1 and CDR2 from the germline V gene are MNHEY and SVGAGI. The CDR3 sequence is 14 residues long. Trimming removed 6 bases from V and 3 bases from J, with 11 bases in between. CDR3 amino acids: CASRKDRPNEKLFF. The CDR3 nucleotides read TGTGCCAGCAGGAAAGACAGACCTAATGAAAAACTGTTTTTT.

The rearrangement uses TRBV9 and TRBJ2-3; 7 positions agree with TRBD2. Trimming cost V 0 bases and J 1 base; bases outside gene matches: 2. This CDR3 spans 15 amino acids. CDR1 and CDR2 from the germline V gene are SGDLS and YYNGEE. CDR3: CASSVGGSGTDTQYF. CDR3 nucleotides: TGTGCCAGCAGCGTAGGCGGGAGTGGCACAGATACGCAGTATTTT. The variable domain in full, completed from reference TRBV9 and TRBJ2-3, reads DSGVTQTPKHLITATGQRVTLRCSPRSGDLSVYWYQQSLDQGLQFLIQYYNGEERAKGNILERFSAQQFPDLHSELNLSSLELGDSALYFCASSVGGSGTDTQYFGPGTRLTVL.

The rearrangement uses TRBV5-4 and TRBJ1-1; D unclear. The CDR3 consists of 15 residues. Germline V gene data show CDR1 as SGHNT and CDR2 as YYREEE (reference sequence). V was pared by 2 bases and J by 1 base, with 12 bases between. In nucleotides, the CDR3 is TGTGCCAGCAGCTTCAAAATGACCGAGAACACTGAAGCTTTCTTT. Translating it yields CASSFKMTENTEAFF.

V is TRBV4-2 and J is TRBJ2-3; TRBD2 matches 14 bases. The CDR3 runs to 19 residues. Germline V gene sequence: CDR1 LGHNA, CDR2 YNFKEQ. With V trimmed by 1 base and J by 0 bases, 6 bases remained unmatched. The CDR3 loop reads CASSQVGLAGVTSTDTQYF. The CDR3 nucleotides read TGTGCCAGCAGCCAAGTGGGACTAGCGGGAGTTACTAGCACAGATACGCAGTATTTT.

The chain links TRBV5-1 to TRBJ2-3; TRBD2 agrees at 8 bases. Germline V gives CDR1 SGHRS, CDR2 YFSETQ. J was trimmed by 2 bases and V by 3 bases; bases with no gene match: 5. The CDR3 contains 15 residues. The CDR3: CASSSRGASTDTQYF. The DNA of the CDR3 is TGCGCCAGCAGCTCGCGGGGGGCCTCCACAGATACGCAGTATTTT. The full variable domain, in which reference TRBV5-1 and TRBJ2-3 provide the parts outside the CDR3, is KAGVTQTPRYLIKTRGQQVTLSCSPISGHRSVSWYQQTPGQGLQFLFEYFSETQRNKGNFPGRFSGRQFSNSRSEMNVSTLELGDSALYLCASSSRGASTDTQYFGPGTRLTVL.

With respect to this clone: Other DNA sequences from this sample encode an identical CDR3 as well. V usage is TRBV18 and J usage is TRBJ1-1; D not resolved. With 1 base removed from V and 0 bases from J, the gap between germline ends came to 6 bases. This CDR3 has 14 residues. Germline CDR1 and CDR2: KGHSH and LQKENI. The CDR3 DNA sequence: TGTGCCAGCTCACCACAGGGTATGAACACTGAAGCTTTCTTT. Translation gives CASSPQGMNTEAFF. The complete variable domain, with remaining parts taken from reference TRBV18 and TRBJ1-1, reads NAGVMQNPRHLVRRRGQEARLRCSPMKGHSHVYWYRQLPEEGLKFMVYLQKENIIDESGMPKERFSAEFPKEGPSILRIQQVVRGDSAAYFCASSPQGMNTEAFFGQGTRLTVV.

V and J are TRBV4-2 and TRBJ2-7; TRBD2 matches at 10 bases. V dropped 1 base and J dropped 6; count of bases not matched to a gene: 9. Germline CDR1 LGHNA, CDR2 YNFKEQ. This CDR3 has 16 residues. CDR3 amino acids: CASSQGALAGAREQYF. DNA for the CDR3: TGTGCCAGCAGCCAAGGTGCGCTAGCGGGAGCTCGCGAGCAGTACTTC.

This chain links TRBV9 with TRBJ2-5; 8 bases agree with TRBD2. Germline CDR1 is SGDLS and CDR2 is YYNGEE. The V segment lost 4 bases and the J segment 4 bases; nucleotides outside the gene matches: 15. CDR3 length: 17 amino acids. The CDR3 nucleotides are TGTGCCAGCAGCATTAGTGGACGGGGGGGCCGCGTAGAGACCCAGTACTTC. Translated: CASSISGRGGRVETQYF. Complete variable domain (other parts from reference TRBV9 and TRBJ2-5): DSGVTQTPKHLITATGQRVTLRCSPRSGDLSVYWYQQSLDQGLQFLIQYYNGEERAKGNILERFSAQQFPDLHSELNLSSLELGDSALYFCASSISGRGGRVETQYFGPGTRLLVL.

This clone has a single count. The gene calls are TRBV11-3 and TRBJ2-6; no clear D gene. CDR1 is SGHNT and CDR2 is YENEEA in the germline V gene. The CDR3 length is 15 residues. The V end was cut by 6 bases, the J end by 0 bases, with 9 bases between. In nucleotides, the CDR3 is TGTGCCAGCAGTCGTGGTCCCTCTGGGGCCAACGTCCTGACTTTC. Translation gives CASSRGPSGANVLTF.